This paragraph covers one T cell receptor beta chain sequence. What it recognizes is unknown. V lost 8 bases and J lost 9; bases outside the gene matches: 21. This CDR3 is 17 amino acids long. Germline-derived CDR1 and CDR2 are MNHEY and SMNVEV (reference sequence). These data belong to a study of shared clonotypes between healthy human individuals. Assay runs were performed at deep level. Per the original data handling: Quality scores were absent from the junction-only immunoSEQ sequences, so filtering differed. Generated by immunoSEQ multiplex PCR, the TCRdb table keeps only in-frame clones and is missing some. The D gene and trimming were derived from the DNA, and the V and J assignments and clone size from that table. Of about 2.4 million clones listed, approximately 93% were seen once; the top ten hold approximately 0.36%. Study-level results: The naive CD4 repertoires of a handful of donors were compared, and roughly 5% of clonotypes were shared.

The chain combines TRBV27 with TRBJ2-2, with 7 positions matching TRBD1. The source material was naive CD4+ T cells from PBMCs. Subset of the sample: CD45RA+ positively selected. This sequence originates from a man between 18 and 29 years old in good health. Some clones in this sample may be carry-over from other donors' samples. CDR3 DNA: TGTGCCAGCGGCTCCGCAAGTCCAGGACAGGTGGGGCGGGAGCTGTTTTTT. This translates into CASGSASPGQVGRELFF.